These T cell receptor beta chains were read from a single sample in a study of blood T cell repertoires in COVID-19. Clones were sequenced by immunoSEQ multiplex PCR, and TCRdb holds only the in-frame ones, with some missing. The sample lists some 220,000 clones, 87% occurring once. The sample consisted of peripheral blood. These receptors came from a woman aged 18-30 years who had recovered from COVID-19. The CDR3 runs from the conserved cysteine through the conserved F or W. D genes are given only for firm matches. Expanded clones are given a class, and other clones once, few, many or no size at all.

clone_size j_call d_call v_call cdr3_nt cdr3_aa
- TRBJ2-1 TRBD2 TRBV5-1 TGCGCCAGCAGCTTGGCGACTAGCGGTTCTCTTTACAATGAGCAGTTCTTC CASSLATSGSLYNEQFF
- TRBJ1-4 - TRBV6-1 TGTGCCAGCAGTGCGGGTAGCACGCATCCCTTTTTCGGGGAAAAACTGTTTTTT CASSAGSTHPFFGEKLFF
- TRBJ2-4 - TRBV25-1 TGTGCCAGCAGTGAATACAGGGGATCCAAAAACATTCAGTACTTC CASSEYRGSKNIQYF
few TRBJ2-7 TRBD1 TRBV27 TGTGCCAGCAGTTTTACAGGGGGTTTTTACGAGCAGTACTTC CASSFTGGFYEQYF
- TRBJ1-1 TRBD1 TRBV5-1 TGCGCCAGCAGCTTGCTCGGGGTCCTGAGGGGGCGGGGAGAGAACACTGAAGCTTTCTTT CASSLLGVLRGRGENTEAFF
- TRBJ1-1 TRBD1 TRBV2 TGTGCCAGCAGCGGACAGGGGGCCACTGAAGCTTTCTTT CASSGQGATEAFF
- TRBJ1-1 - TRBV10-3 TGTGCCATCAGTGAGTACGGAGGGGACACTGAAGCTTTCTTT CAISEYGGDTEAFF
few TRBJ1-6 - TRBV5-1 TGCGCCAGCAGCAACTGGGGCATCAGCTCCTATAATTCACCCCTCCACTTT CASSNWGISSYNSPLHF
- TRBJ2-5 - TRBV9 TGTGCCAGCAGCGACTCAACGGAGGGGCCACAAGAGACCCAGTACTTC CASSDSTEGPQETQYF
- TRBJ2-1 - TRBV25-1 TGTGCCAGCAGTGAGGGCAGTTCCTCCTACAATGAGCAGTTCTTC CASSEGSSSYNEQFF
- TRBJ2-1 TRBD2 TRBV6-2/TRBV6-3 TGTGCCAGCAGTTACTTCCTAGCGGGAGGCGAGCAGTTCTTC CASSYFLAGGEQFF
- TRBJ1-4 - TRBV20-1 TGCAGTGCTAGTATTGCGAAGCTAACTAATGAAAAACTGTTTTTT CSASIAKLTNEKLFF
- TRBJ1-2 TRBD1 TRBV4-1 TGCGCCAGCAGCCAAGTCTTAACGACAGGGGTGGGCTATGGCTACACCTTC CASSQVLTTGVGYGYTF
- TRBJ2-3 - TRBV11-1 TGTGCCAGCAGCTCCGGGAACACAGATACGCAGTATTTT CASSSGNTDTQYF
- TRBJ2-1 TRBD1 TRBV9 TGTGCCAGCAGCACCACAAAAAGGGGGCACTCCGCCTTACCCTACAATGAGCAGTTCTTC CASSTTKRGHSALPYNEQFF
once TRBJ1-1 - TRBV19 TGTGCCAGTAGTATCCTCGGGGGTTCGAACACTGAAGCTTTCTTT CASSILGGSNTEAFF
once TRBJ2-1 TRBD2 TRBV7-2 TGTGCCAGCAGCTCCCCTGGGACTAGCGGCCACAATGAGCAGTTCTTC CASSSPGTSGHNEQFF
- TRBJ2-5 - TRBV23-1 TGCGCCAGCAGTCTTAAGGGGGTTTGGGCGACCCAGTACTTC CASSLKGVWATQYF
- TRBJ1-2 - TRBV28 TGTGCCAGCAGTTTCGGTCGACGGAGCCGGTATGGCTACACCTTC CASSFGRRSRYGYTF
- TRBJ2-2 TRBD2 TRBV9 TGTGCCAGCAGCCCACGGGGACTAGCGCGAGTAAACACCGGGGAGCTGTTTTTT CASSPRGLARVNTGELFF
- TRBJ1-1 - TRBV30 TGTGCCTGGAGTCTGTTCAGGCAGGGAAGAACTGAAGCTTTCTTT CAWSLFRQGRTEAFF
- TRBJ2-7 - TRBV4-1 TGCGCCAGCAGCCAATTTACTGGAGTATCCTACGAGCAGTACTTC CASSQFTGVSYEQYF
- TRBJ2-1 - TRBV12-3/TRBV12-4 TGTGCCAGCAGTAGCGCTAGCTACAATGAGCAGTTCTTC CASSSASYNEQFF